The sequence of this TCR beta chain was determined in a study of identical twins. TCRdb independently ran MiXCR on the 5' RACE reads; one entry per CDR3 protein. The sample carries hundreds of thousands of distinct CDR3 sequences, 20% to 25% recorded once. V gave up 5 bases and J gave up 8 bases; unmatched junction bases: 8. The CDR3 has 14 residues. Germline V CDR1 and CDR2: SGHRS, YFSETQ. The sample was also reused in another study, on T cells expressing NK-cell markers. In that study: For several experiments, T cell sorting was restricted to the alpha-beta TCR population by means of an anti-gamma-delta TCR antibody.

The sample was CD4+ T cells sorted from blood. This chain uses TRBV5-1 with TRBJ2-1; the match to TRBD2 covers 9 bases. The clonotype comes from a woman aged 18 to 35 in good health. The CDR3 sequence is CASRLAGFTDEQFF. As DNA, the CDR3 is TGCGCCAGCAGGCTAGCGGGATTTACTGATGAGCAGTTCTTC.